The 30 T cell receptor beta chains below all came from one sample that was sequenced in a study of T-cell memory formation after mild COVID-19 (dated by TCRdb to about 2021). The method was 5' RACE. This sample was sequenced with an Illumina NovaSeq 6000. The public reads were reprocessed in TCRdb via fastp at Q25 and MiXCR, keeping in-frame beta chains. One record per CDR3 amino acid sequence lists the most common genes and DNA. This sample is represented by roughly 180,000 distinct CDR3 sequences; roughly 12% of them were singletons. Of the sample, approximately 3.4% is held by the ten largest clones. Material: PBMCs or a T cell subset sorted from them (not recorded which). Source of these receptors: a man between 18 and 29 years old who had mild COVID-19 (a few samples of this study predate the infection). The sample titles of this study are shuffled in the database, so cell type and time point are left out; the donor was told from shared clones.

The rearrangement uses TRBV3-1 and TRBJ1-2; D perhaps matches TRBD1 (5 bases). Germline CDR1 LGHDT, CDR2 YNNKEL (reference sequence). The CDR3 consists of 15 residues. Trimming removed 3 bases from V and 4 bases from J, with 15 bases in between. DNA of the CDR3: TGTGCCAGCAGCCACCCAAGCCAGGGAACCTATGGCTACACCTTC. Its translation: CASSHPSQGTYGYTF.

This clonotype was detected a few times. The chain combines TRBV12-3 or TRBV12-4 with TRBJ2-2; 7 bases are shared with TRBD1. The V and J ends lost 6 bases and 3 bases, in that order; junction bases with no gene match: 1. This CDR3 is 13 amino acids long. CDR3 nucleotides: TGTGCCAGCAGGACAGGGTACACCGGGGAGCTGTTTTTT. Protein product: CASRTGYTGELFF.

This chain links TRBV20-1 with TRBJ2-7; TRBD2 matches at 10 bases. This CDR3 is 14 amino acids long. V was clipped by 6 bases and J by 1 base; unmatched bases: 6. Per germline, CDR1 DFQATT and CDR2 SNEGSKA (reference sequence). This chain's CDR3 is CSAVAGGNSYEQYF. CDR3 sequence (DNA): TGCAGTGCAGTAGCGGGGGGAAATTCCTACGAGCAGTACTTC.

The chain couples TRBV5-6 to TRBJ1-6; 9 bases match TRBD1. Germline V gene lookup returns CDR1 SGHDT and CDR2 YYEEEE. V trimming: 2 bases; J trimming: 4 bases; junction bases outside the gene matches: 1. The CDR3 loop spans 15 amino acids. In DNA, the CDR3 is TGTGCCAGCAGCTTCGACAGGGGGTATAATTCACCCCTCCACTTT. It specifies CASSFDRGYNSPLHF. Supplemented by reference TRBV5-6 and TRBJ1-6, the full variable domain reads DAGVTQSPTHLIKTRGQQVTLRCSPKSGHDTVSWYQQALGQGPQFIFQYYEEEERQRGNFPDRFSGHQFPNYSSELNVNALLLGDSALYLCASSFDRGYNSPLHFGNGTRLTVT.

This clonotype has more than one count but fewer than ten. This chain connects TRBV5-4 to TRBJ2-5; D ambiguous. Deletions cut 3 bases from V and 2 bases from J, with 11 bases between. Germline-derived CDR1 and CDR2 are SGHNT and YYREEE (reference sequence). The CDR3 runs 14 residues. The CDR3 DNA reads TGTGCCAGCAGCTCATCTACCGTTCAAGAGACCCAGTACTTC. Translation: CASSSSTVQETQYF.

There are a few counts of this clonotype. CDR3 in amino acids: CASSLRLAAGTDTQYF. The CDR3 coding sequence is TGTGCCAGCAGCTTACGACTAGCGGCGGGCACAGATACGCAGTATTTT. This chain links TRBV7-2 with TRBJ2-3; 9 nucleotides line up with TRBD2. CDR3 length: 16 residues. Per germline, CDR1 SGHTA and CDR2 FQGNSA. The V gene end was trimmed by 2 bases and the J gene end by 1 base; junction bases not matched to a gene: 4.

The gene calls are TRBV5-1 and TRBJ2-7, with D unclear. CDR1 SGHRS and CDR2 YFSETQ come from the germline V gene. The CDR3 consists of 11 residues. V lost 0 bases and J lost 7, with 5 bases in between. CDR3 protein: CASSLAREQYF. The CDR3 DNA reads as TGCGCCAGCAGCTTGGCACGGGAGCAGTACTTC.

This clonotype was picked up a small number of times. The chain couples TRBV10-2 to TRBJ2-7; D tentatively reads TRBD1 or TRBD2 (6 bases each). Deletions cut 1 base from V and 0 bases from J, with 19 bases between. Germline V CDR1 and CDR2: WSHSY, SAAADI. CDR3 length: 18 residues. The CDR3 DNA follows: TGCGCCAGCAGTGAGTACTGGGCAGGGGCGGGGAGCTCCTACGAGCAGTACTTC. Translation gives CASSEYWAGAGSSYEQYF.

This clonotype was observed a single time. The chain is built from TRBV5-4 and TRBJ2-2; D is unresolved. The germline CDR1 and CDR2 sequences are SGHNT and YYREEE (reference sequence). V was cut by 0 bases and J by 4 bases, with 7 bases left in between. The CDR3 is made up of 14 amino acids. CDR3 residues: CASSLDLVTGELFF. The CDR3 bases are TGTGCCAGCAGCTTGGATTTGGTCACCGGGGAGCTGTTTTTT.

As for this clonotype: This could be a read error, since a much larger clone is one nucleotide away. The CDR3 sequence is CAGSLGGPVETQYF. The CDR3 DNA is TGCGCCGGCAGCTTGGGGGGTCCGGTGGAGACCCAGTACTTC. This chain uses TRBV5-1 with TRBJ2-5, with TRBD2 as a possible D gene (6 bases). This CDR3 has 14 residues. The V gene's germline CDR1 is SGHRS and CDR2 YFSETQ.

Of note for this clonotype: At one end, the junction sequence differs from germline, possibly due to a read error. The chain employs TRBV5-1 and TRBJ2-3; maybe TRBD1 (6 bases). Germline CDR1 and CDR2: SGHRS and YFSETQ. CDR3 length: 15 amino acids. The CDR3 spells CARSLDDRNTDTQYF. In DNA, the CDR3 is TGCGCCAGAAGCTTGGATGACAGGAACACAGATACGCAGTATTTT.

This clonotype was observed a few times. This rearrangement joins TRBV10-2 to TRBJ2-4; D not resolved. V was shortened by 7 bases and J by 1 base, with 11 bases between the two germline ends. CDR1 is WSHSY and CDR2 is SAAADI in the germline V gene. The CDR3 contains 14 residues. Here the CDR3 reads CASIRRGAKNIQYF. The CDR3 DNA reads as TGCGCCAGCATACGACGTGGGGCCAAAAACATTCAGTACTTC.

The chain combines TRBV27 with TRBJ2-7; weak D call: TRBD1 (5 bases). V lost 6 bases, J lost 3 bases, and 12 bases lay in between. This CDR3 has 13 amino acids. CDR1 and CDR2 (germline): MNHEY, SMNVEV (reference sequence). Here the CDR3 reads CASRPGPGYEQYV. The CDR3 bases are TGTGCCAGCAGACCAGGGCCGGGCTACGAGCAGTACGTC.

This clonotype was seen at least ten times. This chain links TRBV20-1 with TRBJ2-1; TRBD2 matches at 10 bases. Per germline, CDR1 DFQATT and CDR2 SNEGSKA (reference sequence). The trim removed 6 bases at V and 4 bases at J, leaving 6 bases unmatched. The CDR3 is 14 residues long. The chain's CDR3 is CSATPAGGYNEQFF. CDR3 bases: TGCAGTGCCACCCCAGCGGGGGGGTACAATGAGCAGTTCTTC.

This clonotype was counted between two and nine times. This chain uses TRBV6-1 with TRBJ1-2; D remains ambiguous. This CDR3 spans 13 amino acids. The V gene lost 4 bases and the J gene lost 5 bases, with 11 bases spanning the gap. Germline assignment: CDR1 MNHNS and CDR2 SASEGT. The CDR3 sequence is CASSVEQLYGYTF. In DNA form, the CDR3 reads TGTGCCAGCAGTGTTGAACAGCTTTATGGCTACACCTTC.

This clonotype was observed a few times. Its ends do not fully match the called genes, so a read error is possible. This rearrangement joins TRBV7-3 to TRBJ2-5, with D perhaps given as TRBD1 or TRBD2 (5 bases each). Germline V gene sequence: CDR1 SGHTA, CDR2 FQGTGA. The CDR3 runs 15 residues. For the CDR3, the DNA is TGTGCCAGCAGCAAGACTGGGACGTACCAAGACACCCAGTACTTC. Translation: CASSKTGTYQDTQYF.

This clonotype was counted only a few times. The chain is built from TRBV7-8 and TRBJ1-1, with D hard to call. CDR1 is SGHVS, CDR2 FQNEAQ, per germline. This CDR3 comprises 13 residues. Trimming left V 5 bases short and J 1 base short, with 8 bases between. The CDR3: CASSIQPNTEAFF. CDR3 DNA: TGTGCCAGCAGCATACAGCCGAACACTGAAGCTTTCTTT.

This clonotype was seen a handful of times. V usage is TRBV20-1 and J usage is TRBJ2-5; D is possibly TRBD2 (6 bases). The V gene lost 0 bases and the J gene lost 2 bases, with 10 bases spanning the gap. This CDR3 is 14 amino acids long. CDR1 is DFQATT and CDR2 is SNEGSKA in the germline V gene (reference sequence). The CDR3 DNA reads TGCAGTGCTAGAGAAGGTAGCGGTCAAGAGACCCAGTACTTC. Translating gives CSAREGSGQETQYF.

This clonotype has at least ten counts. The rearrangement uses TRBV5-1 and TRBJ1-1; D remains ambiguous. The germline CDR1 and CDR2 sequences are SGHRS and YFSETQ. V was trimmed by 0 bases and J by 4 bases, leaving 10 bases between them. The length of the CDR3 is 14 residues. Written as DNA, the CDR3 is TGCGCCAGCAGCTTGGACTGGGCGGGCACTGAAGCTTTCTTT. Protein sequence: CASSLDWAGTEAFF.

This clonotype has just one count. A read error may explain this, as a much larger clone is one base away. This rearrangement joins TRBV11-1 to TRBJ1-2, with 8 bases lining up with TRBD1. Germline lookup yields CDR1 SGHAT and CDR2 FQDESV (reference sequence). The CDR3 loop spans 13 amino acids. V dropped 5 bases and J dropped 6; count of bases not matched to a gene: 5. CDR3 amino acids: CASSDGQGHGYTF. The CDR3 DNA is TGTGCCAGCAGCGACGGACAGGGCCATGGCTACACCTTC.

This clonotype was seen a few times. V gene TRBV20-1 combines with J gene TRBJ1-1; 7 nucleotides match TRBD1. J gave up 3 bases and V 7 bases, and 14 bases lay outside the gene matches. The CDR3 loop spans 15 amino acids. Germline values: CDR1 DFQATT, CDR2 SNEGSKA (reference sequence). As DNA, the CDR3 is TGCAGTGTCCCGACAGGGAGGTCAAGGGACACTGAAGCTTTCTTT. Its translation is CSVPTGRSRDTEAFF.

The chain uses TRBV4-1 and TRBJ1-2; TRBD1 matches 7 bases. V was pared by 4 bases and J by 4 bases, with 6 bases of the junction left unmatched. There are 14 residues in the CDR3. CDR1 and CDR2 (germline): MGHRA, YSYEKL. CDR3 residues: CASSPAGTAYGYTF. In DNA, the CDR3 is TGCGCCAGCAGCCCGGCCGGGACAGCCTATGGCTACACCTTC.

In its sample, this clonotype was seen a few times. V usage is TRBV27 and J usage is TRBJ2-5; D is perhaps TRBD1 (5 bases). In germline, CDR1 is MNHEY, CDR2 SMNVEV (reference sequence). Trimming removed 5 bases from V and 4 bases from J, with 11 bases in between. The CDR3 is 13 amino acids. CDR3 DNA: TGTGCCAGCAGTCGACAGTCCGGAGAGACCCAGTACTTC. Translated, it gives CASSRQSGETQYF.

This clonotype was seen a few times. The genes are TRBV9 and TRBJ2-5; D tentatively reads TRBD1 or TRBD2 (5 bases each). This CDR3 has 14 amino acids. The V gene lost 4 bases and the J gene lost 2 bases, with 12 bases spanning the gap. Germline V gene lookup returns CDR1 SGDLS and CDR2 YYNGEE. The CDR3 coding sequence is TGTGCCAGCAGCCCGCCGGGACCACAAGAGACCCAGTACTTC. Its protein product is CASSPPGPQETQYF.

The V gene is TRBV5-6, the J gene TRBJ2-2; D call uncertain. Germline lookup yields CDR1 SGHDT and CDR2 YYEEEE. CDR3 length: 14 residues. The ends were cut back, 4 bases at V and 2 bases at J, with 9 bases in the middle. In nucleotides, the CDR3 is TGTGCCAGCAGCAAGGACCTTAACACCGGGGAGCTGTTTTTT. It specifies CASSKDLNTGELFF.

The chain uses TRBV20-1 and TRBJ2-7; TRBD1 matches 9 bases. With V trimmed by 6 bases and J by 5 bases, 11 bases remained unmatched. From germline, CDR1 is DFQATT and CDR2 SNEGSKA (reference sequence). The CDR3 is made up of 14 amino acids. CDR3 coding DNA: TGCAGTGCGGCGCATGGGGGACAGGGAAACGAGCAGTACTTC. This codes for CSAAHGGQGNEQYF.

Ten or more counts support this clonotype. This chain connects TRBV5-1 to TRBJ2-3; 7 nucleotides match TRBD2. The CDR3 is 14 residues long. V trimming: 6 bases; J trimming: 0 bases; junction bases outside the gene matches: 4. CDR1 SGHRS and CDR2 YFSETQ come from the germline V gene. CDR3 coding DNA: TGCGCCAGCACCCGGGGGGATAGCACAGATACGCAGTATTTT. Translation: CASTRGDSTDTQYF.

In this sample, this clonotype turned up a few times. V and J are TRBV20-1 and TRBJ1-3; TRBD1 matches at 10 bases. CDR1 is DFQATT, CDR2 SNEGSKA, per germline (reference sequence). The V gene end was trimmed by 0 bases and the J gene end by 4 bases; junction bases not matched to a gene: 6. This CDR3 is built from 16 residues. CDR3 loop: CSAREQTGGTGNTIYF. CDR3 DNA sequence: TGCAGTGCTAGAGAGCAGACAGGGGGCACGGGAAACACCATATATTTT.

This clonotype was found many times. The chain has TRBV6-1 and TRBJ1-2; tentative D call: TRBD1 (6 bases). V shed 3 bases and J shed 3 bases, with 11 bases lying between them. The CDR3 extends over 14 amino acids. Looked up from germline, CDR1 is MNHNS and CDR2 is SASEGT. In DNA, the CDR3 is TGTGCCAGCAGTGACAGGGGAAACGACTATGGCTACACCTTC. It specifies CASSDRGNDYGYTF.

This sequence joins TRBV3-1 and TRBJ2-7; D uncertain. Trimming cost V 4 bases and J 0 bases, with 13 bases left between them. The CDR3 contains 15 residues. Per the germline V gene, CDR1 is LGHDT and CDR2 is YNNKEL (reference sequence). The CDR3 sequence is CASSPNPTSSYEQYF. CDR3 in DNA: TGTGCCAGCAGCCCTAACCCGACAAGCTCCTACGAGCAGTACTTC.